This T cell receptor beta chain emerged from a study of T cell clones after liver transplantation. Using immunoSEQ multiplex PCR, the repertoire was profiled, and TCRdb retains in-frame clones only, with some absent. The table shows under 12,000 clones, with approximately 74% occurring only once. V was clipped by 4 bases and J by 1 base; unmatched bases: 16. The CDR3 runs 20 residues. The germline CDR1 and CDR2 sequences are SGHVS and FQNEAQ. The chain couples TRBV7-8 to TRBJ2-1; 10 nucleotides agree with TRBD2. The specimen was CD4+ T cells from blood, collected around 32 months after liver transplant. The source of this sequence is a human patient who received a liver transplant. Some of these T cells may belong to the graft donor. The CDR3 DNA sequence: TGTGCCAGCAGCTCCCGACCCAACCCACTAGCGGGACCTTCCTACAATGAGCAGTTCTTC. It translates to CASSSRPNPLAGPSYNEQFF.